Presented here are 14 T cell receptor beta chains from one specimen sequenced in a study of shared clonotypes between healthy human individuals. Some clones are missing from TCRdb's copy, which holds only in-frame ones; the method was immunoSEQ multiplex PCR. The sample lists fewer than 3 million clones; just under 95% were seen once. Material for sequencing was naive CD4+ T cells from PBMCs. Subset described: CD45RA+ positively selected. The receptors here all came from a man aged 18 to 29 in good health. Some clones in this sample may be carry-over from other donors' samples.

This chain uses TRBV27 with TRBJ1-1, with unresolved D. Germline V gives CDR1 MNHEY, CDR2 SMNVEV (reference sequence). Trimming took off 1 base at V and 1 base at J, with 7 bases between the two ends. CDR3 length equals 14 residues. Written as DNA, the CDR3 is TGTGCCAGCAGTTTATTTGGCGGGAACACTGAAGCTTTCTTT. This translates into CASSLFGGNTEAFF.

The gene calls are TRBV19 and TRBJ1-2, with D perhaps TRBD1 (6 bases). CDR1 is LNHDA and CDR2 is SQIVND in the germline V gene (reference sequence). V was cut by 9 bases and J by 6 bases, with 17 bases left in between. There are 13 residues in the CDR3. In DNA form, the CDR3 reads TGTGCCAGCCACTACGCGGGGGCGGATGGCTACACCTTC. Translation: CASHYAGADGYTF.

The rearrangement joins TRBV5-1 to TRBJ2-5; TRBD2 is a possible D gene (6 bases). With 0 bases removed from V and 5 bases from J, the gap between germline ends came to 14 bases. The V gene's germline CDR1 is SGHRS and CDR2 YFSETQ. The CDR3 is 15 residues long. CDR3: CASSLAAGSSETQYF. The CDR3 nucleotides are TGCGCCAGCAGCTTGGCCGCGGGATCTTCGGAGACCCAGTACTTC.

CDR3: CASSPLRQGADYEQYF. The CDR3 DNA is TGTGCCAGCAGCCCCTTGCGACAGGGGGCAGACTACGAGCAGTACTTC. This rearrangement joins TRBV7-9 to TRBJ2-7; the match to TRBD1 covers 10 bases. Germline CDR1 and CDR2: SEHNR and FQNEAQ (reference sequence). V gave up 5 bases and J gave up 3 bases; unmatched junction bases: 10. This CDR3 has 16 residues. Full variable domain (remainder filled in from reference TRBV7-9 and TRBJ2-7): DTGVSQNPRHKITKRGQNVTFRCDPISEHNRLYWYRQTLGQGPEFLTYFQNEAQLEKSRLLSDRFSAERPKGSFSTLEIQRTEQGDSAMYLCASSPLRQGADYEQYFGPGTRLTVT.

This chain links TRBV30 with TRBJ2-2; D is unclear. Trimming left V 5 bases short and J 6 bases short, with 16 bases between. The CDR3 runs to 14 residues. The germline CDR1 and CDR2 sequences are GTSNPN and SVGIG (reference sequence). The CDR3: CAWQKVLRSGELFF. The CDR3 DNA reads as TGTGCCTGGCAAAAGGTCTTAAGGTCCGGGGAGCTGTTTTTT.

Concerning this clone: Other nucleotide sequences from this sample produce the same CDR3. The CDR3 protein is CASSPLAGNTGELFF. The CDR3 bases are TGTGCCAGCTCACCCCTAGCGGGGAACACCGGGGAGCTGTTTTTT. J is TRBJ2-2 and V is TRBV18; 8 bases agree with TRBD2. Looked up from germline, CDR1 is KGHSH and CDR2 is LQKENI. This CDR3 is 15 amino acids long. The J segment lost 1 base and the V segment lost 3 bases, leaving 1 base of the junction unmatched.

The rearrangement joins TRBV28 to TRBJ2-3; 13 bases align to TRBD2. Per germline, CDR1 MDHEN and CDR2 SYDVKM. The CDR3 extends over 18 amino acids. With V trimmed by 5 bases and J by 0 bases, 8 bases remained unmatched. The CDR3 region is CASSGDLGLAGSTDTQYF. The DNA of the CDR3 is TGTGCCAGCAGTGGAGACCTGGGACTAGCGGGGAGCACAGATACGCAGTATTTT.

About this clone itself: The sample holds other DNA sequences that translate to the same CDR3. The chain recombines TRBV7-3 with TRBJ2-5; TRBD1 matches 8 bases. The CDR3 loop spans 13 amino acids. After removal of 5 bases from V and 4 bases from J, the junction contained 3 bases not matched to a gene. The germline V gene has CDR1 SGHTA and CDR2 FQGTGA. This CDR3 is CASSRTGRETQYF. The CDR3 DNA follows: TGTGCCAGCAGCAGGACAGGGCGAGAGACCCAGTACTTC.

The genes are TRBV6-5 and TRBJ2-3; D may be TRBD1 or TRBD2 (5 bases each). The CDR3 consists of 13 residues. The germline gives CDR1 MNHEY, CDR2 SVGAGI. V was cut by 5 bases and J by 3 bases, with 9 bases left in between. The CDR3 coding sequence is TGTGCCAGCAGTCAGGGACGAACAGATACGCAGTATTTT. It yields the protein CASSQGRTDTQYF.

The chain links TRBV29-1 to TRBJ2-5; 8 bases align to TRBD1. The CDR3 is 13 amino acids. Germline V CDR1 and CDR2: SQVTM, ANQGSEA. The J segment lost 7 bases and the V segment lost 6 bases, leaving 10 bases of the junction unmatched. In nucleotides, the CDR3 is TGCAGCGTCGACTCAGGGGGCGGTGGGACCCAGTACTTC. It translates to CSVDSGGGGTQYF.

The rearrangement links TRBV25-1 to TRBJ1-1; D is unresolved. Germline V gene lookup returns CDR1 MGHDK and CDR2 SYGVNS. V shed 0 bases and J shed 5 bases, with 13 bases lying between them. This CDR3 spans 15 amino acids. The CDR3 nucleotides read TGTGCCAGCAGTGAATATCCGGAGCGAGGTACTGAAGCTTTCTTT. Its translation is CASSEYPERGTEAFF.

The chain joins TRBV7-9 to TRBJ2-7, with 8 positions matching TRBD1. The CDR3 has 14 amino acids. Germline CDR1 and CDR2: SEHNR and FQNEAQ (reference sequence). V trimming: 1 base; J trimming: 3 bases; junction bases outside the gene matches: 2. The chain's CDR3 is CASSLDRGVYEQYF. CDR3 DNA sequence: TGTGCCAGCAGCTTAGACAGGGGGGTCTACGAGCAGTACTTC.

As to this clone: Sequence at one end of the junction differs from germline and may be a read error. J is TRBJ2-2 and V is TRBV6-1; D is perhaps TRBD2 (6 bases). The CDR3 length is 13 residues. CDR1 and CDR2 from the germline V gene are MNHNS and SASEGT. The CDR3 DNA reads as TGTGCCAGCAGTGAAATATCGGGGGTGCCCCCTCATTTT. This sequence encodes CASSEISGVPPHF.

As concerns this clone: Sequence at one end of the junction differs from germline and may be a read error. The genes are TRBV4-1 and TRBJ1-4; 8 nucleotides line up with TRBD1. This CDR3 spans 13 amino acids. The germline V gene encodes CDR1 MGHRA and CDR2 YSYEKL. The CDR3 spells CASSQVLSDRAVF. Written as DNA, the CDR3 is TGCGCCAGCAGCCAAGTATTGTCGGACAGGGCGGTTTTT.